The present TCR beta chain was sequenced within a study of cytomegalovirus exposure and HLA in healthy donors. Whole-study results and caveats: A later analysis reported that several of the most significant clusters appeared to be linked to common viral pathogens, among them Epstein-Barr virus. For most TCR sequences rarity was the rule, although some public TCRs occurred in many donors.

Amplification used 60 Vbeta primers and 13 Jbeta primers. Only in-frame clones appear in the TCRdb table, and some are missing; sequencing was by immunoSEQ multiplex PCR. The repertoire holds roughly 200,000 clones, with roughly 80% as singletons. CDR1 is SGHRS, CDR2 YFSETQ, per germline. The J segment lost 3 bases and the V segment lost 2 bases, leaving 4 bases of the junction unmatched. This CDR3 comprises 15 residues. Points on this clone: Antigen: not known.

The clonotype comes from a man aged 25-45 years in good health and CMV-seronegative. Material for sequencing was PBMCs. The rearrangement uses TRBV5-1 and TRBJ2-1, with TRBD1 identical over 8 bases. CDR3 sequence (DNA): TGCGCCAGCAGCTTTAGGGACAGGCTCTACAATGAGCAGTTCTTC. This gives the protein CASSFRDRLYNEQFF.